One and the same sample provided the 17 T cell receptor beta chains below, sequenced in a study of cytomegalovirus exposure and HLA in healthy donors. Primers: 60 Vbeta forward and 13 Jbeta reverse. Clones were read by immunoSEQ multiplex PCR, and TCRdb kept only the in-frame ones, dropping some. The table lists approximately 150,000 clones, around nine tenths of them singletons. Material: PBMCs. These TCRs come from a woman under 40 in good health and CMV-seronegative.

This clone was seen more than once but under ten times. The V call is TRBV7-2, the J call TRBJ1-2, with D tentatively TRBD1 (5 bases). V was cut by 5 bases and J by 4 bases, with 11 bases left in between. The CDR3 runs 13 residues. Germline CDR1 is SGHTA and CDR2 is FQGNSA. The CDR3 nucleotides read TGTGCCAGCAGCGCGACAGTTACCTATGGCTACACCTTC. Translating gives CASSATVTYGYTF.

The rearrangement joins TRBV29-1 to TRBJ2-7; the match to TRBD2 covers 13 bases. The CDR3 contains 16 residues. Germline CDR1 is SQVTM and CDR2 is ANQGSEA. V was clipped by 6 bases and J by 1 base; unmatched bases: 9. The CDR3 bases are TGCAGCGTCATGACTAGCGGGAGGCATCCATCCTACGAGCAGTACTTC. Translation: CSVMTSGRHPSYEQYF.

V usage is TRBV27 and J usage is TRBJ1-5; the match to TRBD1 covers 9 bases. The ends lost 1 base at V and 1 base at J; junction bases unmatched: 8. There are 18 residues in the CDR3. Germline V gives CDR1 MNHEY, CDR2 SMNVEV (reference sequence). CDR3 coding DNA: TGTGCCAGCAGTTTATGGGGGACAGGGCTAGAAAGCAATCAGCCCCAGCATTTT. Residues: CASSLWGTGLESNQPQHF.

This clone has more than one count but fewer than ten. The V and J genes are TRBV19 and TRBJ1-4, with 7 bases that match TRBD1. There are 15 residues in the CDR3. V shed 4 bases, J shed 5 bases, and the junction held 7 bases outside the gene matches. CDR1 is LNHDA and CDR2 is SQIVND in the germline V gene (reference sequence). In nucleotides, the CDR3 is TGTGCCAGTAGTACGGGACAGTTGGTGAATGAAAAACTGTTTTTT. Translation: CASSTGQLVNEKLFF.

The V and J genes are TRBV18 and TRBJ1-2; D is perhaps TRBD1 (5 bases). CDR1 is KGHSH, CDR2 LQKENI, per germline. Trimming cost V 2 bases and J 3 bases, with 16 bases left between them. CDR3 length: 16 residues. The DNA of the CDR3 is TGTGCCAGCTCACCATCCTCACAGGATCTTTACTATGGCTACACCTTC. This sequence encodes CASSPSSQDLYYGYTF.

This clone was recorded only once. The rearrangement links TRBV5-1 to TRBJ1-3; D is undetermined. From germline, CDR1 is SGHRS and CDR2 YFSETQ. Trimming shortened V by 0 bases and J by 0 bases, and 10 bases separated the two germline ends. This CDR3 spans 16 amino acids. CDR3 sequence (DNA): TGCGCCAGCAGCTTGGGGAGGACGAGCTCTGGAAACACCATATATTTT. Amino acid sequence: CASSLGRTSSGNTIYF.

The chain combines TRBV28 with TRBJ2-5, with D possibly matching TRBD1 (6 bases). The assigned J gene may be wrong: the sequence end matches TRBJ2-7 better. Germline V gene sequence: CDR1 MDHEN, CDR2 SYDVKM. This CDR3 spans 18 amino acids. This chain's CDR3 is CASRKPGVLEKSSYEQYF. DNA for the CDR3: TGTGCCAGCAGGAAACCAGGGGTTCTCGAAAAAAGCTCCTACGAGCAGTACTTC.

For the CDR3, the DNA is TGTGCCAGCAGTTACTCGAAAGGGGGTTACACAGATACGCAGTATTTT. Translated: CASSYSKGGYTDTQYF. The chain joins TRBV6-5 to TRBJ2-3; TRBD1 is a possible D gene (6 bases). Trimming cost V 0 bases and J 2 bases, with 12 bases left between them. Germline V gene lookup returns CDR1 MNHEY and CDR2 SVGAGI. The CDR3 runs 16 residues.

The gene calls are TRBV18 and TRBJ2-5, with D possibly matching TRBD2 (5 bases). The ends were cut back, 8 bases at V and 1 base at J, with 8 bases in the middle. There are 12 residues in the CDR3. Per the germline V gene, CDR1 is KGHSH and CDR2 is LQKENI. DNA of the CDR3: TGTGCCAGCACGGGGTCCCAAGAGACCCAGTACTTC. It yields the protein CASTGSQETQYF.

The chain carries TRBV28 and TRBJ1-2; the match to TRBD1 covers 9 bases. Looked up from germline, CDR1 is MDHEN and CDR2 is SYDVKM. With V trimmed by 6 bases and J by 11 bases, 7 bases remained unmatched. The CDR3 totals 12 residues. The CDR3 nucleotides read TGTGCCAGCAGATTACAGGGGGCGAGATACACCTTC. Translation: CASRLQGARYTF.

The V and J genes are TRBV27 and TRBJ1-2; 8 positions agree with TRBD1. The CDR3 runs 16 residues. Germline CDR1 reads MNHEY; CDR2 reads SMNVEV (reference sequence). J gave up 5 bases and V 6 bases, and 14 bases lay outside the gene matches. CDR3 residues: CASRPYPDRALYGYTF. The CDR3 DNA sequence: TGTGCCAGCAGACCCTACCCGGACAGGGCTTTATATGGCTACACCTTC.

On this clone itself: The sample carries other DNA sequences with the same CDR3. J is TRBJ2-7 and V is TRBV6-1; TRBD2 matches at 7 bases. The germline gives CDR1 MNHNS, CDR2 SASEGT. This CDR3 comprises 11 residues. The V segment lost 7 bases and the J segment 4 bases; nucleotides outside the gene matches: 1. The CDR3 DNA follows: TGTGCCAGCACGGGGGGTTACGAGCAGTACTTC. Translating it yields CASTGGYEQYF.

This chain links TRBV29-1 with TRBJ1-4, with D hard to call. The length of the CDR3 is 14 residues. Trimming removed 4 bases from V and 7 bases from J, with 16 bases in between. Germline assignment: CDR1 SQVTM and CDR2 ANQGSEA. CDR3 nucleotide sequence: TGCAGCGTTGCGGAGTGGTCGGTTTTTGAAAAACTGTTTTTT. As protein: CSVAEWSVFEKLFF.

This clone was seen only a few times. This chain links TRBV10-2 with TRBJ1-2; D is unresolved. Looked up from germline, CDR1 is WSHSY and CDR2 is SAAADI. The CDR3 spans 11 residues. Trimming left V 2 bases short and J 8 bases short, with 6 bases between. The CDR3 bases are TGCGCCAGCAGTGAGAACTCGGGCTACACCTTC. This gives the protein CASSENSGYTF.

The genes are TRBV5-1 and TRBJ1-1; 9 bases fit TRBD1. The germline CDR1 and CDR2 sequences are SGHRS and YFSETQ. V lost 7 bases, J lost 3 bases, and 10 bases stayed unmatched. The CDR3 totals 15 residues. The CDR3 region has the DNA TGCGCCAGCTCAGGAGGGACAGGGATTGACACTGAAGCTTTCTTT. This gives the protein CASSGGTGIDTEAFF.

Details on this clone: At one end the junction does not follow the germline gene, possibly because of a read error. Other DNA sequences from this sample encode an identical CDR3 as well. The chain links TRBV5-4 to TRBJ1-6; TRBD1 aligns across 9 bases. The CDR3 is made up of 19 amino acids. CDR1 SGHNT and CDR2 YYREEE come from the germline V gene (reference sequence). The DNA for the CDR3 is TGTGCCAGCAGCCGAAACCTACGAGGACAGGGGACCAATAATTCGCCCCTCCACTTT. Amino acid sequence: CASSRNLRGQGTNNSPLHF.

The chain has TRBV4-3 and TRBJ2-3; D gene uncertain. The V end lost 4 bases, the J end lost 2 bases, and 19 bases lay between the germline ends. CDR1 is LGHNA and CDR2 is YSLEER in the germline V gene. CDR3 length: 17 amino acids. For the CDR3, the DNA is TGCGCCAGCAGCCTACACCTACAAGGAAGCGACACAGATACGCAGTATTTT. Protein: CASSLHLQGSDTDTQYF.